Listed below are T cell receptor beta chains from one sample, sequenced in a study of graft-versus-host responses after intestinal transplantation. Sequencing used immunoSEQ multiplex PCR; TCRdb keeps in-frame clones, though not all of them. The profile shows around 110,000 clones, just over 90% of them singletons. No antigen has been assigned to these receptors. The sample was unstimulated CD4+ T cells sorted from spleen or lymph node cells, taken before intestinal transplant. All receptors derive from a human donor who received an intestinal transplant. Each CDR3 is given with its conserved first and last residue. The D gene is left open where the match is weak. Size is omitted from some rows. Given values are once, few, many or a class for expanded clones.

d_call	clone_size	v_call	j_call	cdr3_aa	cdr3_nt
NA	once	TRBV5-1	TRBJ2-5	CASGLGAAPQETQYF	TGCGCCAGCGGTCTGGGGGCCGCTCCCCAAGAGACCCAGTACTTC
TRBD2	NA	TRBV5-4	TRBJ2-1	CASSLGLAVKSSYNEQFF	TGTGCCAGCAGCTTGGGACTAGCGGTCAAAAGCTCCTACAATGAGCAGTTCTTC
NA	NA	TRBV5-1	TRBJ2-2	CASRTGTNTGELFF	TGCGCCAGCAGGACAGGGACTAACACCGGGGAGCTGTTTTTT
TRBD1	few	TRBV25-1	TRBJ2-7	CASSTPGTGYREQYF	TGTGCCAGCAGTACCCCCGGGACAGGATACCGCGAGCAGTACTTC
NA	NA	TRBV27	TRBJ1-6	CASSLSTGSYNSPLHF	TGTGCCAGCAGTTTATCGACGGGGTCCTATAATTCACCCCTCCACTTT
NA	NA	TRBV2	TRBJ2-5	CASSVLQETQYF	TGTGCCAGCAGTGTACTGCAAGAGACCCAGTACTTC
NA	NA	TRBV30	TRBJ1-4	CAWSEPQTGSRKLFF	TGTGCCTGGAGTGAGCCTCAAACTGGGAGCCGAAAACTGTTTTTT
NA	once	TRBV7-6	TRBJ1-1	CASSLGPGDTEAFF	TGTGCCAGCAGCTTAGGTCCAGGGGACACTGAAGCTTTCTTT
NA	NA	TRBV7-9	TRBJ2-3	CASSLAEAGTDTQYF	TGTGCCAGCAGCTTAGCGGAGGCGGGCACAGATACGCAGTATTTT
NA	NA	TRBV6-6	TRBJ2-1	CASSYPSTGYNEQFF	TGTGCCAGCAGTTACCCGAGTACAGGCTACAATGAGCAGTTCTTC
NA	NA	TRBV28	TRBJ1-1	CASSLTTGGMEAFF	TGTGCCAGCAGTTTGACGACAGGCGGTATGGAAGCTTTCTTT
NA	NA	TRBV7-6	TRBJ2-7	CASSVGLSYEQYF	TGTGCCAGCAGCGTCGGACTATCCTACGAGCAGTACTTC
TRBD1	NA	TRBV5-1	TRBJ2-7	CATSRDRNYEQYF	TGCGCCACCTCCCGGGACAGGAACTACGAGCAGTACTTC
NA	NA	TRBV18	TRBJ1-2	CASSPRDYYGYTF	TGTGCCAGCTCACCACGGGACTACTATGGCTACACCTTC
NA	NA	TRBV19	TRBJ1-2	CASRGGLANYGYTF	TGTGCCAGTAGAGGGGGTTTGGCTAACTATGGCTACACCTTC
TRBD1	once	TRBV5-1	TRBJ2-7	CASSLRQGAPYEQYF	TGCGCCAGCAGCTTGAGACAGGGCGCACCCTACGAGCAGTACTTC
TRBD1	NA	TRBV25-1	TRBJ2-1	CASSAPGQAYNEQFF	TGTGCCAGCAGTGCCCCGGGACAGGCCTACAATGAGCAGTTCTTC
NA	NA	TRBV6-1	TRBJ2-6	CASSEGAAGANVLTF	TGTGCCAGCAGTGAGGGGGCTGCTGGGGCCAACGTCCTGACTTTC
NA	NA	TRBV6-5	TRBJ2-5	CASRPRNRVGETQYF	TGTGCCAGCAGACCCCGGAACAGGGTAGGGGAGACCCAGTACTTC
TRBD1	NA	TRBV5-4	TRBJ1-2	CASSLPGTGSRGYTF	TGTGCCAGCAGCTTACCCGGGACAGGAAGCCGAGGCTACACCTTC
TRBD1	NA	TRBV2	TRBJ2-7	CASSGGQGIYEQYF	TGTGCCAGCAGTGGAGGACAGGGGATCTACGAGCAGTACTTC
NA	NA	TRBV28	TRBJ1-4	CASSAGGPANEKLFF	TGTGCCAGCAGCGCGGGGGGCCCGGCTAATGAAAAACTGTTTTTT
TRBD1	once	TRBV27	TRBJ2-7	CASSLSTGGRYEQYF	TGTGCCAGCAGTTTATCGACAGGGGGTAGGTACGAGCAGTACTTC
NA	once	TRBV9	TRBJ2-1	CASSVGLFGENEQFF	TGTGCCAGCAGCGTGGGACTCTTTGGAGAGAATGAGCAGTTCTTC
NA	NA	TRBV5-5	TRBJ1-2	CASSLAPTAGYGYTF	TGTGCCAGCAGCTTGGCGCCCACCGCGGGTTATGGCTACACCTTC
NA	NA	TRBV11-2	TRBJ2-7	CASSLHYEQYF	TGTGCCAGCAGCTTACATTACGAGCAGTACTTC
NA	NA	TRBV5-1	TRBJ1-1	CASSIGQLNTEAFF	TGCGCCAGCAGCATAGGACAGCTAAACACTGAAGCTTTCTTT
TRBD1	NA	TRBV6-1	TRBJ1-2	CASRDRADGYTF	TGTGCCAGCAGGGACAGGGCGGATGGCTACACCTTC
NA	NA	TRBV4-1	TRBJ1-6	CASSPPSSYNSPLHF	TGCGCCAGCAGCCCCCCGAGCTCCTATAATTCACCCCTCCACTTT
TRBD2	NA	TRBV9	TRBJ2-3	CASSGGLAGGPRFTDTQYF	TGTGCCAGCAGCGGGGGACTAGCGGGGGGGCCGCGTTTCACAGATACGCAGTATTTT
NA	few	TRBV10-3	TRBJ1-4	CAIQQGVGEKLFF	TGTGCCATCCAACAGGGTGTTGGGGAAAAACTGTTTTTT
TRBD1	NA	TRBV30	TRBJ1-6	CAWRSDRVNSPLHF	TGTGCCTGGAGATCGGACAGGGTAAATTCACCCCTCCACTTT
NA	once	TRBV6-4	TRBJ2-1	CASTGGSAGVVDNEQFF	TGTGCCAGCACAGGCGGGTCTGCCGGGGTGGTCGACAATGAGCAGTTCTTC
TRBD1	once	TRBV4-1	TRBJ1-3	CASSQSTGGADTIYF	TGCGCCAGCAGCCAGTCGACAGGGGGCGCGGACACCATATATTTT
NA	few	TRBV5-6	TRBJ1-3	CASRAGTISGNTIYF	TGTGCCAGCAGGGCCGGGACAATATCTGGAAACACCATATATTTT
TRBD2	once	TRBV7-6	TRBJ2-3	CASSLDGGGSDTQYF	TGTGCCAGCAGCCTAGACGGGGGGGGGTCAGATACGCAGTATTTT
TRBD1	NA	TRBV10-3	TRBJ1-1	CAIKGTANTEAFF	TGTGCCATCAAAGGGACAGCGAACACTGAAGCTTTCTTT
NA	NA	TRBV29-1	TRBJ2-3	CSVERSGVSTDTQYF	TGCAGCGTTGAACGTAGCGGAGTTAGCACAGATACGCAGTATTTT
TRBD1	NA	TRBV28	TRBJ1-2	CASSWWDSRYGYTF	TGTGCCAGCAGTTGGTGGGACAGCCGCTATGGCTACACCTTC
NA	NA	TRBV5-1	TRBJ1-1	CASSLGVNTEAFF	TGCGCCAGCAGCTTGGGAGTGAACACTGAAGCTTTCTTT
NA	NA	TRBV5-1	TRBJ1-1	CASSLEPRLDTEAFF	TGCGCCAGCAGCTTGGAACCGAGGCTGGACACTGAAGCTTTCTTT
NA	once	TRBV19	TRBJ1-1	CASSIDRGSTEAFF	TGTGCCAGTAGTATAGACAGGGGAAGCACTGAAGCTTTCTTT
NA	NA	TRBV18	TRBJ2-1	CASSPGGPYNEQFF	TGTGCCAGCTCACCCGGGGGTCCCTACAATGAGCAGTTCTTC
TRBD1	NA	TRBV5-1	TRBJ1-4	CASSSTGVGEKLFF	TGCGCCAGCAGCTCGACAGGGGTCGGTGAAAAACTGTTTTTT
TRBD1	NA	TRBV6-1	TRBJ1-1	CASSRGPDTEAFF	TGTGCCAGCAGCAGGGGGCCAGACACTGAAGCTTTCTTT
TRBD2	once	TRBV11-3	TRBJ2-1	CASSTSGRAEYNEQFF	TGTGCCAGCAGCACTAGCGGGAGGGCCGAATACAATGAGCAGTTCTTC
TRBD2	NA	TRBV5-1	TRBJ2-3	CASDPGGLADTQYF	TGCGCCAGCGACCCGGGGGGGCTCGCAGATACGCAGTATTTT
NA	NA	TRBV10-3	TRBJ2-7	CAITRESGYEQYF	TGTGCCATCACTAGGGAGAGTGGCTACGAGCAGTACTTC
NA	once	TRBV12-5	TRBJ1-4	CASGLGGVASSNEKLFF	TGTGCTAGTGGTTTGGGGGGCGTTGCCTCGTCTAATGAAAAACTGTTTTTT
NA	NA	TRBV30	TRBJ2-7	CAWSVARYEQYF	TGTGCCTGGAGTGTAGCCCGCTACGAGCAGTACTTC
NA	NA	TRBV2	TRBJ1-5	CATEGGADQPQHF	TGTGCCACCGAGGGGGGGGCAGATCAGCCCCAGCATTTT
NA	NA	TRBV7-2	TRBJ2-1	CASSYRRDLNEQFF	TGTGCCAGCAGCTATCGGAGGGATCTCAATGAGCAGTTCTTC
NA	NA	TRBV28	TRBJ1-4	CASSQLATNEKLFF	TGTGCCAGCAGCCAACTTGCAACTAATGAAAAACTGTTTTTT